The entry below describes one T cell receptor (beta chain). Methods used by the authors: Reference gene primer amplification gave nucleated cell count estimates. This table comes from immunoSEQ multiplex PCR, and its TCRdb copy is limited to in-frame clones, with some not included. V and J calls and clone size are copied from that table; D and trimming were computed from the DNA. This table has tens of thousands of clones, 65% to 85% appearing once. This specimen belongs to a study of blood T cell repertoires in COVID-19. Study-wide context: Donors in the United States, Italy and Spain gave samples during acute or convalescent COVID-19. Sample material is recorded as cDNA or gDNA derived from T cells, B-cell-depleted T cells, or PBMCs.

Germline-derived CDR1 and CDR2 are SGHDT and YYEEEE. Trimming cost V 3 bases and J 5 bases; bases outside gene matches: 7. This CDR3 is 14 amino acids long. Sequences were obtained from peripheral blood. This clonotype was sampled from a man in his sixties or seventies with active or convalescent COVID-19. V usage is TRBV5-6 and J usage is TRBJ2-5, with 7 bases that match TRBD1. CDR3 coding DNA: TGTGCCAGCAGCTATGGACAGGCCGGGGAGACCCAGTACTTC. The encoded protein is CASSYGQAGETQYF.